The TCR beta chain under discussion was sequenced for a study of T cell responses to AZD1222 COVID-19 vaccine. CDR3 length: 12 residues. Looked up from germline, CDR1 is SGHRS and CDR2 is YFSETQ. Trimming shortened V by 0 bases and J by 4 bases, and 2 bases separated the two germline ends. Only in-frame clones appear in the TCRdb table, and some are missing; sequencing was by immunoSEQ multiplex PCR. The top ten clones hold roughly an eighth of a sample with 140,000 to 150,000 clones, 90% to 95% of them seen once. The sequence derives from an adult who had recovered from COVID-19. This material consisted of peripheral blood, taken after recovery from COVID-19. The V call is TRBV5-1, the J call TRBJ2-1; D gene uncertain. The CDR3 spells CASSLVYNEQFF. The CDR3 DNA is TGCGCCAGCAGCTTGGTGTACAATGAGCAGTTCTTC.